Listed below are T cell receptor beta chains from one sample, sequenced in a study of T cells in localized non-small cell lung cancer. Method: immunoSEQ multiplex PCR; TCRdb's copy keeps in-frame clones and lacks some. This sample has roughly 20,000 clones, with about nine tenths found just once. The source was peripheral blood, collected before any cancer treatment. The receptor set was obtained from a woman aged 40 to 75 with stage I lung adenocarcinoma. Both conserved end residues are part of each CDR3. Each record gives: D gene, clone size, V gene, J gene, CDR3 protein, CDR3 DNA. The D gene is left open where the match is weak. Only part of the rows carry a size: once, few, many, or a class if the clone is expanded.

D: TRBD2
size: NA
V: TRBV5-1
J: TRBJ2-1
CDR3: CASSLGRLAGGPSYNEQFF
DNA: TGCGCCAGCAGCCTGGGCAGACTAGCGGGAGGGCCCTCCTACAATGAGCAGTTCTTC

D: NA
size: NA
V: TRBV6-6
J: TRBJ1-5
CDR3: CASSYDGANQPQHF
DNA: TGTGCCAGCAGTTACGACGGAGCCAATCAGCCCCAGCATTTT

D: NA
size: NA
V: TRBV4-2
J: TRBJ1-3
CDR3: CASSQFGGRAGNTIYF
DNA: TGTGCCAGCAGCCAATTCGGGGGACGCGCTGGAAACACCATATATTTT

D: NA
size: NA
V: TRBV9
J: TRBJ2-7
CDR3: CASSDLISTQYF
DNA: TGTGCCAGCAGCGACCTGATCTCGACGCAGTACTTC

D: TRBD1
size: NA
V: TRBV5-4
J: TRBJ2-5
CDR3: CASSGAGQGAETQYF
DNA: TGTGCCAGCAGCGGGGCCGGACAGGGGGCAGAGACCCAGTACTTC

D: NA
size: NA
V: TRBV7-2
J: TRBJ2-6
CDR3: CASSLRRLGSGANVLTF
DNA: TGTGCCAGCAGCTTAAGGAGGCTCGGTTCTGGGGCCAACGTCCTGACTTTC

D: NA
size: few
V: TRBV10-3
J: TRBJ2-7
CDR3: CAISDSEPLAYEQYF
DNA: TGTGCCATCAGTGATAGCGAACCGTTGGCCTACGAGCAGTACTTC

D: TRBD1
size: NA
V: TRBV30
J: TRBJ2-2
CDR3: CAWAERGQASGELFF
DNA: TGTGCCTGGGCCGAAAGAGGACAGGCATCCGGGGAGCTGTTTTTT

D: TRBD1
size: once
V: TRBV6-5
J: TRBJ1-4
CDR3: CASSGGQGEKLFF
DNA: TGTGCCAGCAGTGGGGGACAGGGGGAAAAACTGTTTTTT

D: NA
size: NA
V: TRBV29-1
J: TRBJ1-1
CDR3: CSVKGPSSGAEAFF
DNA: TGCAGCGTTAAGGGTCCCTCCTCAGGGGCTGAAGCTTTCTTT

D: TRBD2
size: NA
V: TRBV5-1
J: TRBJ2-5
CDR3: CASSLAGIREGRETQYF
DNA: TGCGCCAGCAGCTTGGCGGGAATACGGGAGGGCCGAGAGACCCAGTACTTC

D: NA
size: NA
V: TRBV6-4
J: TRBJ2-7
CDR3: CASSDSPGYEQYF
DNA: TGTGCCAGCAGTGACAGCCCGGGGTACGAGCAGTACTTC

D: TRBD1
size: NA
V: TRBV2
J: TRBJ2-5
CDR3: CASGTVKTETQYF
DNA: TGTGCCAGCGGGACAGTAAAAACGGAGACCCAGTACTTC

D: TRBD2
size: NA
V: TRBV7-2
J: TRBJ2-5
CDR3: CASSSPSGAETQYF
DNA: TGTGCCAGCAGCTCACCTAGCGGAGCGGAGACCCAGTACTTC

D: NA
size: NA
V: TRBV6-6
J: TRBJ2-7
CDR3: CASGAELEQYF
DNA: TGTGCCAGCGGGGCGGAGCTCGAGCAGTACTTC

D: TRBD1
size: NA
V: TRBV19
J: TRBJ1-2
CDR3: CASSSQGTDYGYTF
DNA: TGTGCCAGTAGTTCACAGGGGACGGACTATGGCTACACCTTC

D: TRBD1
size: NA
V: TRBV5-1
J: TRBJ2-3
CDR3: CASSFGLDRGTDTQYF
DNA: TGCGCCAGCAGCTTTGGATTGGACAGGGGCACAGATACGCAGTATTTT

D: NA
size: NA
V: TRBV5-5
J: TRBJ2-2
CDR3: CASSLWGTGAGELFF
DNA: TGTGCCAGCAGCTTGTGGGGGACGGGGGCCGGGGAGCTGTTTTTT

D: TRBD1
size: NA
V: TRBV5-1
J: TRBJ2-2
CDR3: CASSQTGDTGELFF
DNA: TGCGCCAGCAGCCAGACAGGGGACACCGGGGAGCTGTTTTTT

D: NA
size: NA
V: TRBV28
J: TRBJ1-2
CDR3: CASSSLGGANHGYTF
DNA: TGTGCCAGCAGTAGTTTAGGTGGAGCGAATCATGGCTACACCTTC

D: NA
size: few
V: TRBV19
J: TRBJ1-5
CDR3: CASSLVGRQPQHF
DNA: TGTGCCAGTAGTCTGGTGGGTCGGCAGCCCCAGCATTTT

D: NA
size: NA
V: TRBV2
J: TRBJ2-7
CDR3: CATLPGPGYEQYF
DNA: TGTGCCACCCTCCCCGGGCCAGGGTACGAGCAGTACTTC

D: NA
size: NA
V: TRBV19
J: TRBJ1-1
CDR3: CASSPGTSMNTEAFF
DNA: TGTGCCAGTAGTCCAGGGACATCGATGAACACTGAAGCTTTCTTT

D: NA
size: NA
V: TRBV18
J: TRBJ1-1
CDR3: CASSLTEVFEAFF
DNA: TGTGCCAGCTCACTGACGGAGGTGTTCGAAGCTTTCTTT

D: TRBD1
size: NA
V: TRBV19
J: TRBJ1-2
CDR3: CASIGDREANYGYTF
DNA: TGTGCCAGTATTGGGGACAGGGAGGCTAACTATGGCTACACCTTC

D: NA
size: NA
V: TRBV9
J: TRBJ1-1
CDR3: CASSVAGDTEAFF
DNA: TGTGCCAGCAGCGTAGCGGGGGACACTGAAGCTTTCTTT

D: TRBD2
size: NA
V: TRBV27
J: TRBJ2-7
CDR3: CASSLAGGPGEQYF
DNA: TGTGCCAGCAGTTTAGCGGGAGGGCCAGGCGAGCAGTACTTC

D: TRBD2
size: NA
V: TRBV11-3
J: TRBJ2-2
CDR3: CASSPRLAGVAGELFF
DNA: TGTGCCAGCAGCCCCCGACTAGCGGGAGTGGCCGGGGAGCTGTTTTTT

D: NA
size: NA
V: TRBV4-3
J: TRBJ1-4
CDR3: CASSQEPSGNEKLFF
DNA: TGCGCCAGCAGCCAAGAGCCGTCGGGTAATGAAAAACTGTTTTTT

D: TRBD2
size: NA
V: TRBV5-4
J: TRBJ2-5
CDR3: CASSSWTSGGKETQYF
DNA: TGTGCCAGCAGCTCCTGGACTAGCGGGGGCAAAGAGACCCAGTACTTC

D: NA
size: NA
V: TRBV29-1
J: TRBJ2-3
CDR3: CSVVQGDTQYF
DNA: TGCAGCGTCGTACAGGGTGATACGCAGTATTTT

D: NA
size: NA
V: TRBV18
J: TRBJ2-3
CDR3: CASSPAGRGGTDTQYF
DNA: TGTGCCAGCTCACCAGCCGGGCGGGGAGGAACAGATACGCAGTATTTT

D: TRBD1
size: NA
V: TRBV10-3
J: TRBJ2-7
CDR3: CAISLQGQGVYEQYF
DNA: TGTGCCATCAGCTTACAAGGGCAGGGGGTCTACGAGCAGTACTTC

D: NA
size: NA
V: TRBV6-5
J: TRBJ2-7
CDR3: CASGAELEQYF
DNA: TGTGCCAGCGGGGCGGAGCTCGAGCAGTACTTC

D: TRBD2
size: NA
V: TRBV2
J: TRBJ2-1
CDR3: CASIYLAGGANEQFF
DNA: TGTGCCAGCATTTATCTAGCGGGGGGGGCAAATGAGCAGTTCTTC

D: NA
size: NA
V: TRBV7-6
J: TRBJ2-5
CDR3: CASSLGSEETQYF
DNA: TGTGCCAGCAGCTTAGGCTCAGAAGAGACCCAGTACTTC

D: TRBD1
size: NA
V: TRBV7-2
J: TRBJ2-5
CDR3: CASSFAGGQETQYF
DNA: TGTGCCAGCAGCTTTGCAGGGGGTCAAGAGACCCAGTACTTC

D: NA
size: NA
V: TRBV11-3
J: TRBJ2-1
CDR3: CASSSGPYNEQFF
DNA: TGTGCCAGCAGCTCGGGACCATACAATGAGCAGTTCTTC

D: NA
size: NA
V: TRBV6-1
J: TRBJ2-3
CDR3: CASSVQDTTDTQYF
DNA: TGTGCCAGCAGTGTACAGGACACCACAGATACGCAGTATTTT

D: TRBD2
size: NA
V: TRBV27
J: TRBJ2-7
CDR3: CASRPAGSSYEQYF
DNA: TGTGCCAGCAGGCCAGCGGGGAGCTCCTACGAGCAGTACTTC

D: NA
size: NA
V: TRBV5-1
J: TRBJ2-1
CDR3: CASSPRTVGSYNEQFF
DNA: TGCGCCAGCAGCCCACGGACTGTGGGCTCCTACAATGAGCAGTTCTTC

D: NA
size: few
V: TRBV19
J: TRBJ1-4
CDR3: CASKTQGSTNEKLFF
DNA: TGTGCCAGTAAGACACAGGGTTCAACTAATGAAAAACTGTTTTTT

D: TRBD1
size: NA
V: TRBV25-1
J: TRBJ2-1
CDR3: CASSDPRTGEDEQFF
DNA: TGTGCCAGCAGTGACCCTCGGACAGGGGAAGATGAGCAGTTCTTC

D: NA
size: NA
V: TRBV6-5
J: TRBJ2-1
CDR3: CASSSLGGSYNEQFF
DNA: TGTGCCAGCAGTTCGCTAGGGGGCTCCTACAATGAGCAGTTCTTC

D: TRBD1
size: NA
V: TRBV7-9
J: TRBJ2-7
CDR3: CASSVGQAEQYF
DNA: TGTGCCAGCAGCGTAGGACAGGCCGAGCAGTACTTC

D: TRBD1
size: NA
V: TRBV7-6
J: TRBJ2-6
CDR3: CASSSITGTGPSGANVLTF
DNA: TGTGCCAGCAGCTCTATAACCGGGACAGGGCCAAGTGGGGCCAACGTCCTGACTTTC

D: NA
size: NA
V: TRBV27
J: TRBJ2-3
CDR3: CASAGSTDTQYF
DNA: TGTGCCAGTGCGGGGAGCACAGATACGCAGTATTTT

D: NA
size: NA
V: TRBV5-1
J: TRBJ1-3
CDR3: CASSLAPSSGNTIYF
DNA: TGCGCCAGCAGCTTGGCCCCGAGCTCTGGAAACACCATATATTTT

D: NA
size: NA
V: TRBV4-2
J: TRBJ2-7
CDR3: CASSQDSDISSYEQYF
DNA: TGTGCCAGCAGCCAAGATTCGGACATTAGCTCCTACGAGCAGTACTTC

D: TRBD1
size: NA
V: TRBV20-1
J: TRBJ1-2
CDR3: CSAEDRDGYTF
DNA: TGCAGTGCTGAGGACAGGGATGGCTACACCTTC

D: TRBD1
size: NA
V: TRBV6-1
J: TRBJ2-1
CDR3: CASSGDRGRFF
DNA: TGTGCCAGCAGTGGCGACAGGGGACGGTTCTTC

D: NA
size: NA
V: TRBV27
J: TRBJ2-3
CDR3: CASKRGGRVTDTQYF
DNA: TGTGCCAGCAAAAGGGGCGGGCGGGTCACAGATACGCAGTATTTT

D: NA
size: NA
V: TRBV5-1
J: TRBJ2-1
CDR3: CASSLRGENYNEQFF
DNA: TGCGCCAGCAGCTTACGAGGGGAAAACTACAATGAGCAGTTCTTC

D: NA
size: NA
V: TRBV27
J: TRBJ2-2
CDR3: CASSYSGTSNTGELFF
DNA: TGTGCCAGCAGTTATTCCGGGACCTCGAACACCGGGGAGCTGTTTTTT

D: TRBD1
size: NA
V: TRBV9
J: TRBJ1-1
CDR3: CASSVTPGQGAEAFF
DNA: TGTGCCAGCAGCGTCACTCCGGGACAGGGCGCTGAAGCTTTCTTT

D: NA
size: NA
V: TRBV5-1
J: TRBJ2-3
CDR3: CASSLIDRFTDTQYF
DNA: TGCGCCAGCAGCTTAATCGACAGGTTCACAGATACGCAGTATTTT